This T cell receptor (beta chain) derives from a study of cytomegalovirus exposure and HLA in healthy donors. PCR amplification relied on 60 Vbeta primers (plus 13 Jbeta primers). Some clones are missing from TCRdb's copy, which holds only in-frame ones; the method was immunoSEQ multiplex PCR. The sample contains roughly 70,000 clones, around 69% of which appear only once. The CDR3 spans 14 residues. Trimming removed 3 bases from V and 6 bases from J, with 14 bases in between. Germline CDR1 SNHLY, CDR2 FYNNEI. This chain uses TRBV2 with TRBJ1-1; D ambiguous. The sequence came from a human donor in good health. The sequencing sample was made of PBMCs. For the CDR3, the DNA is TGTGCCAGCAGTGATGGCCCGGGTGGCGCTGAAGCTTTCTTT. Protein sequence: CASSDGPGGAEAFF.